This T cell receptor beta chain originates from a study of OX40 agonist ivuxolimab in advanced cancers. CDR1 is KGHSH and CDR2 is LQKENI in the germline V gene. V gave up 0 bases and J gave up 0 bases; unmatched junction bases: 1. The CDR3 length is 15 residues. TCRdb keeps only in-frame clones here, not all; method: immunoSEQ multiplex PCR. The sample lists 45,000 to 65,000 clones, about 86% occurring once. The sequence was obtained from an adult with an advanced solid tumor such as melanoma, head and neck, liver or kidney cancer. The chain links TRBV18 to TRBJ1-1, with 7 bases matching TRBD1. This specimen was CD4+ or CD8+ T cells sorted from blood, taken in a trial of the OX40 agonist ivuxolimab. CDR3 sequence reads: CASSPPGQMNTEAFF. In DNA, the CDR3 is TGTGCCAGCTCACCACCGGGACAGATGAACACTGAAGCTTTCTTT. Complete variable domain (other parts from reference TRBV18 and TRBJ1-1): NAGVMQNPRHLVRRRGQEARLRCSPMKGHSHVYWYRQLPEEGLKFMVYLQKENIIDESGMPKERFSAEFPKEGPSILRIQQVVRGDSAAYFCASSPPGQMNTEAFFGQGTRLTVV.